This T cell receptor beta chain was sequenced for a study of cytomegalovirus exposure and HLA in healthy donors (dated by TCRdb to 2016 to 2017). Regarding the research as a whole: A later analysis indicated that the 130 or so validation repertoires were generated on the platform also employed for the approximately 690 repertoires of the first cohort. The study aimed to test whether cataloging public T cell receptors could reveal signatures of past pathogen exposure. In addition to the first cohort of approximately 670 subjects, a separate validation cohort of around 110 different subjects was used. High-throughput TCR immunosequencing, statistical association of individual TCRs with disease status, and machine learning were combined to predict cytomegalovirus infection status.

In regard to this clone: The antigen it binds to is not known. Nothing much larger sits one base from this clone, and base qualities are not available.

Receptors were amplified or captured by the immunoSEQ multiplex PCR assay. The source study handled its data this way. A statistical classification framework was built for diagnosing cytomegalovirus status from the catalog of TCR beta chain sequences. Entries here come from immuneACCESS through TCRdb and include only in-frame sequences with V and J called. Some clones fail to appear in such tables; in the studies checked, an unresolved V gene covers under half of the shortfall, and the cause of the remainder is unknown. From that table come the V and J calls and clone size; the DNA was used to work out D and trimming. This sample is represented by 100,000 to 150,000 clones; more than 70% of them were singletons. The top ten constitute 4% to 6% of the sample. Study-wide findings and limitations: A total of fewer than 200 TCR beta chains were listed by the study as associated with cytomegalovirus. According to the authors, the approach could potentially be generalized to other disease states and immunological phenotypes. In vitro tests confirmed that a few of the cytomegalovirus-associated TCR beta chains recognize cytomegalovirus antigens. A later analysis found that TCRs clustered in the first cohort also tended to co-occur in the roughly 120 validation repertoires, with approximately 94% of cluster scores above 0. In both the original and validation cohorts, the classifier was reported to diagnose cytomegalovirus status with high specificity and sensitivity. While some public TCRs were present in many individuals, most TCR sequences turned up only very rarely across donors. The validation cohort had no HLA typing available for a later analysis, so co-occurrence within that cohort was assessed over all 120 or so repertoires.

Including the terminal cysteine and phenylalanine, the CDR3 comprises 16 residues. The sequence is cut down to CDR3 DNA, 48 bases in frame from base 1. The junction shows trimming of 1 base on V and 2 bases on J, plus 15 bases between the germline ends. CDR1 and CDR2, looked up from the germline V gene, are SGHVS and FNYEAQ. The donors were included in the validation cohort of 120 subjects, a group kept apart from the roughly 700-subject first cohort. The specimen sequenced was PBMCs. Here the chain combines TRBV7-6 and TRBJ2-7, and possibly TRBD1, on 5 matching bases. This receptor was obtained from a man in his late teens or twenties in good health and CMV-seronegative. The sequence in DNA is TGTGCCAGCAGCTTAGAGACGGCAGGGCAACCCTACGAGCAGTACTTC. Its translation is CASSLETAGQPYEQYF.